The clone carrying this T cell receptor beta chain has more than one count but fewer than ten. Its antigen is undetermined. The entry originates in a study of beta chain features in type 1 diabetes. Purity (above 98%) was reached by all sorted populations. The V and J ends lost 1 base and 0 bases respectively, with 6 bases between them. The CDR3 loop spans 13 amino acids. Germline-derived CDR1 and CDR2 are SQVTM and ANQGSEA. Since all of the isolated RNA was reverse transcribed, expressed TCRB transcripts were what got sequenced. Some clones are missing from TCRdb's copy, which holds only in-frame ones; the method was immunoSEQ multiplex PCR. The sample comprises around 200,000 clones, approximately 13% of which are singletons, and less than 0.7% rests with the top ten. The study's findings and limits: Individuals with type 1 diabetes displayed fewer insertions and more deletions at VDJ junctions.

Material: central memory CD4+ T cells from blood. The source of this sequence is a woman between 18 and 29 years old in good health. V and J are TRBV29-1 and TRBJ1-1; D is unclear. The CDR3 sequence: CSVEGSMNTEAFF. DNA for the CDR3: TGCAGCGTTGAAGGGTCTATGAACACTGAAGCTTTCTTT.